This T cell receptor beta chain was profiled in a study of beta chain features in type 1 diabetes. As for this clone: Its matching antigen is unknown.

Study results and caveats: In every one of the four CD4+ subsets, TCRB CDR3s were moderately but significantly shorter in Type 1 diabetes patients. Within the patient group, naive, central memory and Treg TCRB repertoires appeared more similar to each other than within healthy donors.

All of the isolated RNA was reverse transcribed, so expressed TCRB transcripts were sequenced. Clones were sequenced by immunoSEQ multiplex PCR, and TCRdb holds only the in-frame ones, with some missing. The sample lists 200,000 to 250,000 clones, about 15% seen once, with approximately 0.02% in the top ten. The V and J ends lost 0 bases and 4 bases, in that order; junction bases with no gene match: 5. The CDR3 has 15 amino acids. Looked up from germline, CDR1 is SGHRS and CDR2 is YFSETQ. Only one heparinised blood draw was taken per donor, and its volume averaged about 116 mL. By way of CD45RO/CCR7/CD25/CD127/CD95/CD27, the CD4+ regulatory, stem cell-like memory, central memory and naive cells were sorted.

This TCR came from a man aged 25 to 40 with type 1 diabetes. The sample consisted of naive CD4+ T cells from blood. The rearrangement uses TRBV5-1 and TRBJ2-7, with 9 bases fitting TRBD2. Written as DNA, the CDR3 is TGCGCCAGCAGCTTGGAGGAGCGGGGGGTTTACGAGCAGTACTTC. Protein: CASSLEERGVYEQYF.